This TCR beta chain was sequenced during a study of response to subunit inactivated influenza vaccine. Broader study findings: Authors suggested that a seasonal influenza vaccination recruits few new T cells each time.

TCRdb reanalysed the RT-PCR reads using MiXCR and keeps one entry per CDR3 protein. Of about half a million distinct CDR3 sequences in the sample, approximately 7.7% were seen once. This CDR3 comprises 12 residues. The V end lost 3 bases, the J end lost 5 bases, and 8 bases lay between the germline ends. From germline, CDR1 is SGHRS and CDR2 YFSETQ. Points on this clonotype: Its antigen is unknown.

V and J are TRBV5-1 and TRBJ2-5; D gene unclear. This TCR came from a man between 45 and 75 years old who received an inactivated influenza vaccine. The input for sequencing was PBMCs from blood, taken 23 to 25 months after vaccination. Here the CDR3 reads CASSSMDETQYF. Written as DNA, the CDR3 is TGCGCCAGCAGCTCTATGGACGAGACCCAGTACTTC. The whole variable domain, remainder taken from reference TRBV5-1 and TRBJ2-5, is KAGVTQTPRYLIKTRGQQVTLSCSPISGHRSVSWYQQTPGQGLQFLFEYFSETQRNKGNFPGRFSGRQFSNSRSEMNVSTLELGDSALYLCASSSMDETQYFGPGTRLLVL.